This T cell receptor (beta chain) was observed in a study of blood T cells in healthy people across ages. Sample-barcoded 5' priming and a J-beta primer mix drove a second PCR of roughly 6 to 12 cycles. TCRdb processed the 5' RACE reads anew with MiXCR; each CDR3 protein has one entry. The sample has 1.5 million to 1.8 million distinct CDR3 sequences, 40% to 45% seen once. This CDR3 is 12 amino acids long. Germline V lookup: CDR1 SQVTM, CDR2 ANQGSEA. V was pared by 8 bases and J by 3 bases, with 7 bases of the junction left unmatched. Input material: blood. The V and J genes are TRBV29-1 and TRBJ2-7; 7 bases are a match to TRBD1. This sequence originates from a woman younger than 35 in good health. CDR3 sequence reads: CSFLRDSYEQYF. CDR3 nucleotide sequence: TGCAGCTTCCTCCGGGACAGCTACGAGCAGTACTTC.